Below are 28 T cell receptor beta chains sequenced from a single sample in a study of blood T cell repertoires in COVID-19. Sequenced by immunoSEQ multiplex PCR; TCRdb stores in-frame clones only, minus some. The data show roughly 160,000 clones, roughly 84% seen once. The sequenced sample was peripheral blood. The receptors were sampled from a woman older than 75 with active or convalescent COVID-19.

The chain is built from TRBV13 and TRBJ2-1; 14 positions agree with TRBD2. CDR3 length equals 15 residues. Trimming at V came to 5 bases and at J to 6 bases, leaving 3 bases not matched to a gene. From germline, CDR1 is PRHDT and CDR2 FYEKMQ (reference sequence). The CDR3, as DNA: TGTGCCAGCAGCACGACTAGCGGGAGGGGCAATGAGCAGTTCTTC. Protein sequence: CASSTTSGRGNEQFF.

J is TRBJ2-1 and V is TRBV28, with D perhaps TRBD2 (5 bases). Between the trimmed V and J ends, which lost 6 bases and 3 bases, there was a span of 18 bases. Germline CDR1 MDHEN, CDR2 SYDVKM. This CDR3 spans 16 amino acids. CDR3 residues: CASSRKRQRSYNEQFF. CDR3 nucleotides: TGTGCCAGCAGCCGGAAAAGGCAGCGGAGCTACAATGAGCAGTTCTTC.

V and J are TRBV18 and TRBJ2-5; 14 bases are a match to TRBD2. Trimming took 3 bases from V and 5 from J; bases not matched to a gene: 5. Germline V lookup: CDR1 KGHSH, CDR2 LQKENI. This CDR3 region has 16 residues. The CDR3: CASSPGLAGAGETQYF. CDR3 nucleotide sequence: TGTGCCAGCTCACCGGGACTAGCGGGAGCAGGGGAGACCCAGTACTTC.

The gene calls are TRBV19 and TRBJ1-1; 9 nucleotides line up with TRBD1. V was pared by 5 bases and J by 10 bases, with 8 bases of the junction left unmatched. Looked up from germline, CDR1 is LNHDA and CDR2 is SQIVND (reference sequence). The CDR3 is 13 residues long. This CDR3 is CASSPRDRVVAFF. The CDR3 nucleotides read TGTGCCAGTAGTCCCCGGGACAGGGTCGTAGCTTTCTTT.

This chain connects TRBV7-9 to TRBJ1-1; D is perhaps TRBD1 (5 bases). CDR1 is SEHNR and CDR2 is FQNEAQ in the germline V gene (reference sequence). The V and J ends lost 2 bases and 0 bases respectively, with 16 bases between them. The CDR3 has 17 amino acids. The CDR3 protein is CASSLLGWGFLNTEAFF. CDR3 bases: TGTGCCAGCAGCTTATTAGGGTGGGGCTTCTTGAACACTGAAGCTTTCTTT.

This clone was picked up one time. V gene TRBV4-1 combines with J gene TRBJ1-6; no reliable D call. V lost 1 base, J lost 9 bases, and 7 bases lay in between. The length of the CDR3 is 13 residues. In germline, CDR1 is MGHRA, CDR2 YSYEKL. The CDR3 DNA sequence: TGCGCCAGCAGCCAAGGAACCGGTTCACCCCTCCACTTT. Translating it yields CASSQGTGSPLHF.

On this clone: At one boundary the junction diverges from the germline segment, which might be a read error. The same CDR3 is also encoded by other DNA sequences in this sample. The chain couples TRBV19 to TRBJ2-1; 11 bases fit TRBD1. Germline assignment: CDR1 LNHDA and CDR2 SQIVND (reference sequence). This CDR3 spans 15 amino acids. The CDR3 reads CASSPGQGAYNEQFF. The DNA of the CDR3 is TGTGCCAGTAGTCCCGGACAGGGGGCCTATAATGAGCAGTTCTTC.

This rearrangement joins TRBV5-4 to TRBJ2-3; TRBD2 agrees at 8 bases. The CDR3 is 16 amino acids. CDR1 SGHNT and CDR2 YYREEE come from the germline V gene (reference sequence). V was pared by 4 bases and J by 4 bases, with 11 bases of the junction left unmatched. The DNA of the CDR3 is TGTGCCAGCAGCCCGGCGGGGGGTTATTCGCCAGATACGCAGTATTTT. It specifies CASSPAGGYSPDTQYF.

Concerning this clone: Other DNA sequences of this sample code for an identical CDR3. The chain uses TRBV2 and TRBJ1-5; D uncertain. V lost 6 bases and J lost 4, with 10 bases in between. The germline V gene has CDR1 SNHLY and CDR2 FYNNEI. CDR3 size: 13 residues. The CDR3: CASRVGGNQPQHF. The CDR3 DNA reads TGTGCCAGCAGGGTAGGAGGAAATCAGCCCCAGCATTTT.

V gene TRBV5-4 combines with J gene TRBJ1-3; no definite D call. The CDR3 extends over 16 amino acids. V was clipped by 0 bases and J by 0 bases, with 10 bases between them. Germline V gives CDR1 SGHNT, CDR2 YYREEE (reference sequence). The CDR3 protein is CASSLGGLNSGNTIYF. CDR3 in DNA: TGTGCCAGCAGCTTGGGCGGACTGAACTCTGGAAACACCATATATTTT.

This clone was detected only a few times. V usage is TRBV20-1 and J usage is TRBJ1-1; TRBD1 matches 7 bases. The germline gives CDR1 DFQATT, CDR2 SNEGSKA (reference sequence). The CDR3 totals 12 residues. Unmatched junction bases numbered 6, after V lost 3 bases and J lost 8 bases. CDR3 bases: TGCAGTGCTAGTCAGAACAGGGGCGAAGCTTTCTTT. It specifies CSASQNRGEAFF.

This rearrangement joins TRBV18 to TRBJ1-3, with D tentatively TRBD1 (6 bases). Per germline, CDR1 KGHSH and CDR2 LQKENI. Trimming pared 5 bases from V and 0 bases from J, leaving 14 bases between. The CDR3 has 16 residues. CDR3 residues: CASSLGHRSSGNTIYF. The CDR3 coding sequence is TGTGCCAGCTCATTGGGACATAGAAGCTCTGGAAACACCATATATTTT.

This clone occurred a few times. The chain joins TRBV5-1 to TRBJ2-4; 9 bases are a match to TRBD2. Trimming at V came to 8 bases and at J to 3 bases, leaving 6 bases not matched to a gene. The CDR3 has 14 residues. In germline, CDR1 is SGHRS, CDR2 YFSETQ. In nucleotides, the CDR3 is TGCGCCAGTCGACTAGCGGACTTCAAAAACATTCAGTACTTC. It specifies CASRLADFKNIQYF.

This clone was found once. The V and J genes are TRBV14 and TRBJ2-2; D is uncertain. The germline CDR1 and CDR2 sequences are SGHDN and FVKESK. Trimming took 0 bases from V and 7 from J, leaving 12 bases between them. The CDR3 length is 15 residues. CDR3 amino acids: CASSQEQPHRGELFF. CDR3 sequence (DNA): TGTGCCAGCAGCCAAGAACAACCCCACCGCGGGGAGCTGTTTTTT.

CDR3 in DNA: TGTGCCAGCAGCCCATCCTGGGGAGGGAAGGGCACTGAAGCTTTCTTT. As protein: CASSPSWGGKGTEAFF. The V and J genes are TRBV9 and TRBJ1-1; D is undetermined. V was shortened by 4 bases and J by 4 bases, with 20 bases between the two germline ends. The CDR3 loop spans 16 amino acids. Germline V gene lookup returns CDR1 SGDLS and CDR2 YYNGEE. The full variable domain, completed using reference TRBV9 and TRBJ1-1, is DSGVTQTPKHLITATGQRVTLRCSPRSGDLSVYWYQQSLDQGLQFLIQYYNGEERAKGNILERFSAQQFPDLHSELNLSSLELGDSALYFCASSPSWGGKGTEAFFGQGTRLTVV.

The chain combines TRBV2 with TRBJ2-2; no firm D call. Trimming left V 4 bases short and J 8 bases short, with 5 bases between. CDR1 and CDR2 (germline): SNHLY, FYNNEI. The CDR3 is 11 amino acids. The CDR3 spells CASSVEGELFF. The DNA of the CDR3 is TGTGCCAGCAGTGTCGAGGGGGAGCTGTTTTTT.

The chain has TRBV4-2 and TRBJ2-2, with 13 nucleotides matching TRBD2. V was pared by 4 bases and J by 7 bases, with 6 bases of the junction left unmatched. The CDR3 covers 16 residues. Germline CDR1 LGHNA, CDR2 YNFKEQ. Written as DNA, the CDR3 is TGTGCCAGCAGCCTTACCGGGACTAGCGGGGTCGGGGAGCTGTTTTTT. The encoded protein is CASSLTGTSGVGELFF.

This chain links TRBV30 with TRBJ1-1; possible D gene TRBD1, 6 bases. The CDR3 sequence is 14 residues long. V was clipped by 0 bases and J by 9 bases, with 17 bases between them. Germline CDR1 GTSNPN, CDR2 SVGIG (reference sequence). The CDR3 spells CAWSVPGGMGKAFF. The CDR3 DNA reads as TGTGCCTGGAGTGTACCGGGGGGCATGGGGAAAGCTTTCTTT.

The chain carries TRBV6-5 and TRBJ2-2; D gene uncertain. Trimming left V 4 bases short and J 1 base short, with 7 bases between. Germline V lookup: CDR1 MNHEY, CDR2 SVGAGI. The CDR3 contains 14 residues. The chain's CDR3 is CASSFPGNTGELFF. In nucleotides, the CDR3 is TGTGCCAGCAGTTTCCCGGGGAACACCGGGGAGCTGTTTTTT.

The chain recombines TRBV6-5 with TRBJ2-1, with D possibly matching TRBD2 (5 bases). The CDR3 contains 15 residues. Germline lookup yields CDR1 MNHEY and CDR2 SVGAGI. The V end was cut by 4 bases, the J end by 3 bases, with 13 bases between. CDR3 amino acids: CASSSTGVLYNEQFF. The DNA for the CDR3 is TGTGCCAGCAGTTCCACCGGGGTCCTCTACAATGAGCAGTTCTTC.

The genes are TRBV11-1 and TRBJ2-1; the match to TRBD2 covers 9 bases. V dropped 5 bases and J dropped 5; count of bases not matched to a gene: 10. The length of the CDR3 is 16 residues. Germline V gene sequence: CDR1 SGHAT, CDR2 FQDESV (reference sequence). As DNA, the CDR3 is TGTGCCAGCAGCCGTTTAGGGACTAGCTTGGACAATGAGCAGTTCTTC. Its protein is CASSRLGTSLDNEQFF.

The rearrangement joins TRBV5-4 to TRBJ2-2; possibly TRBD1 for D (5 bases). Germline V CDR1 and CDR2: SGHNT, YYREEE (reference sequence). V lost 4 bases to trimming and J lost 3 bases, with 7 bases between them. CDR3 length: 13 amino acids. CDR3 protein: CASSKTDTGELFF. The CDR3, as DNA: TGTGCCAGCAGCAAGACAGACACCGGGGAGCTGTTTTTT. The full variable domain, its missing parts supplied by reference TRBV5-4 and TRBJ2-2, is ETGVTQSPTHLIKTRGQQVTLRCSSQSGHNTVSWYQQALGQGPQFIFQYYREEENGRGNFPPRFSGLQFPNYSSELNVNALELDDSALYLCASSKTDTGELFFGEGSRLTVL.

The table lists this clone with a count of one. The chain links TRBV10-3 to TRBJ2-5; D not certain. This CDR3 is built from 11 residues. V was cut by 3 bases and J by 4 bases, with 3 bases left in between. In germline, CDR1 is ENHRY, CDR2 SYGVKD. The CDR3 nucleotides read TGTGCCATCAGTGATCGAGAGACCCAGTACTTC. It codes for CAISDRETQYF.

The chain couples TRBV6-5 to TRBJ1-5; 8 bases fit TRBD1. V gave up 7 bases and J gave up 5 bases; unmatched junction bases: 10. Germline values: CDR1 MNHEY, CDR2 SVGAGI. The CDR3 is 15 amino acids. Here the CDR3 DNA reads TGTGCCAGCAACAGGGGGACAGGTAGATATCAGCCCCAGCATTTT. Translation: CASNRGTGRYQPQHF.

This chain links TRBV7-9 with TRBJ1-2; 7 nucleotides match TRBD1. The CDR3 spans 13 residues. V was clipped by 5 bases and J by 4 bases; unmatched bases: 4. CDR1 SEHNR and CDR2 FQNEAQ come from the germline V gene (reference sequence). The CDR3 sequence: CASSPDRVYGYTF. In nucleotides, the CDR3 is TGTGCCAGCAGCCCAGACAGGGTCTATGGCTACACCTTC.

The chain recombines TRBV15 with TRBJ2-1; possible D gene TRBD2, 5 bases. The CDR3 contains 16 residues. Trimming removed 1 base from V and 3 bases from J, with 13 bases in between. Germline V CDR1 and CDR2: LNHNV, YYDKDF (reference sequence). The CDR3 is CATSRARVEVYNEQFF. CDR3 coding DNA: TGTGCCACCAGCAGAGCGCGGGTAGAAGTCTACAATGAGCAGTTCTTC.

A remark on this clone: The sample contains more than one DNA sequence encoding this CDR3. This rearrangement joins TRBV28 to TRBJ2-3, with 9 bases identical to TRBD1. Germline CDR1 is MDHEN and CDR2 is SYDVKM. The CDR3 runs to 13 residues. J gave up 4 bases and V 8 bases, and 4 bases lay outside the gene matches. CDR3 DNA: TGTGCCAGCGGGGACAGGGCATCAGATACGCAGTATTTT. It codes for CASGDRASDTQYF.

The chain uses TRBV5-4 and TRBJ1-2; TRBD1 agrees at 7 bases. Germline trimming cut 2 bases from V and 8 bases from J; bases unmatched to any gene: 9. The germline gives CDR1 SGHNT, CDR2 YYREEE (reference sequence). The CDR3 is 14 amino acids. The CDR3 region has the DNA TGTGCCAGCAGCTTTCAGGGGGGTTCGGGCGGCTACACCTTC. Its translation is CASSFQGGSGGYTF. Full variable domain (outside the CDR3, taken from reference TRBV5-4 and TRBJ1-2): ETGVTQSPTHLIKTRGQQVTLRCSSQSGHNTVSWYQQALGQGPQFIFQYYREEENGRGNFPPRFSGLQFPNYSSELNVNALELDDSALYLCASSFQGGSGGYTFGSGTRLTVV.